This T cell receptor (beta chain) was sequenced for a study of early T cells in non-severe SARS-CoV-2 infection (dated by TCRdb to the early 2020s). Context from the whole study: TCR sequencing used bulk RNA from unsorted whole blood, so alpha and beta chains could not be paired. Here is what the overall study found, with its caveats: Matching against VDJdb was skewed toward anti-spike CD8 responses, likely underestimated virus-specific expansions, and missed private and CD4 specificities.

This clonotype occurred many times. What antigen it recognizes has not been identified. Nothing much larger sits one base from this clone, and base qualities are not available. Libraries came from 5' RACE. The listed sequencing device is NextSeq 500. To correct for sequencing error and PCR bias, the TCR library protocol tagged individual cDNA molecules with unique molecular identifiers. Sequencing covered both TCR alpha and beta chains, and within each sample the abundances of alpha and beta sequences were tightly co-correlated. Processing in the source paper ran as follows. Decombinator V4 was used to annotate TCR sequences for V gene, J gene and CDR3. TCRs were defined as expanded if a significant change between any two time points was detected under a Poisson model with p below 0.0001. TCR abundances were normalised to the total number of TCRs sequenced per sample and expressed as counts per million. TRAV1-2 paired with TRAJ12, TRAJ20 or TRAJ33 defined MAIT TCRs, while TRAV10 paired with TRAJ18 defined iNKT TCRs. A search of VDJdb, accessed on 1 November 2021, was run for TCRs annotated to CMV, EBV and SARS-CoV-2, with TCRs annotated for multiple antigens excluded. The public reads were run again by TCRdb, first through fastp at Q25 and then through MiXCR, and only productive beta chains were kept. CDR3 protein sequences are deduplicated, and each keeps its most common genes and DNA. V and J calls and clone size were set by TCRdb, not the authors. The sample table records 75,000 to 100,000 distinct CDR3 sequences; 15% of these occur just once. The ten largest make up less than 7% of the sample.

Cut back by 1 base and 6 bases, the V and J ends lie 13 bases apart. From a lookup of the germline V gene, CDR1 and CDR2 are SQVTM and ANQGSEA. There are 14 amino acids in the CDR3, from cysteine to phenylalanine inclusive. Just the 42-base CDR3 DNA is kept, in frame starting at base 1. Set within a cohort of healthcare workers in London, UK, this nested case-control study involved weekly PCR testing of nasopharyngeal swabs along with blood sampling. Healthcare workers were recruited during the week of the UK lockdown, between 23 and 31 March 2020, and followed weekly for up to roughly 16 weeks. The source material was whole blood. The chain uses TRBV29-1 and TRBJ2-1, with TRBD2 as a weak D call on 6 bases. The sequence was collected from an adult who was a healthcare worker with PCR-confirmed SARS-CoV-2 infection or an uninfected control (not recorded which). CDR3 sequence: CSVEGLAKVNEQFF. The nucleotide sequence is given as TGCAGCGTTGAAGGGCTAGCGAAGGTCAATGAGCAGTTCTTC.